The 3 T cell receptor beta chains listed next were all sequenced from one sample in a study of response to subunit inactivated influenza vaccine. In TCRdb, the RT-PCR reads were re-called with MiXCR into one record per CDR3 protein. The sample shows over 150,000 distinct CDR3 sequences, roughly a tenth of them seen only once. Source: non-naive T cells sorted from PBMCs, taken 40 to 50 days after vaccination. The source of these receptors is a man between 50 and 59 years old who received an inactivated influenza vaccine.

This clonotype came up a few times. The gene calls are TRBV20-1 and TRBJ2-1, with 12 bases matching TRBD2. The germline V gene encodes CDR1 DFQATT and CDR2 SNEGSKA (reference sequence). This CDR3 is built from 16 residues. The V and J ends lost 3 bases and 8 bases, in that order; junction bases with no gene match: 11. In DNA, the CDR3 is TGCAGTGCTAGGGGGATACTAGCGGGGGGAGGGGATGAGCAGTTCTTC. Protein sequence: CSARGILAGGGDEQFF.

In this sample, this clonotype turned up a few times. The chain combines TRBV28 with TRBJ2-5; either TRBD1 or TRBD2 may fit D (6 bases each). The V gene's germline CDR1 is MDHEN and CDR2 SYDVKM. V was shortened by 4 bases and J by 4 bases, with 13 bases between the two germline ends. There are 14 residues in the CDR3. The CDR3 DNA sequence: TGTGCCAGCAGTTCCGGGGGCGCGTCAGAGACCCAGTACTTC. It translates to CASSSGGASETQYF. Using reference TRBV28 and TRBJ2-5 for the parts outside the CDR3, the full variable domain is DVKVTQSSRYLVKRTGEKVFLECVQDMDHENMFWYRQDPGLGLRLIYFSYDVKMKEKGDIPEGYSVSREKKERFSLILESASTNQTSMYLCASSSGGASETQYFGPGTRLLVL.

The chain joins TRBV13 to TRBJ2-1; D gene uncertain. This CDR3 has 14 amino acids. The germline V gene has CDR1 PRHDT and CDR2 FYEKMQ (reference sequence). The V end lost 5 bases, the J end lost 3 bases, and 11 bases lay between the germline ends. The CDR3 bases are TGTGCCAGCAGCCCCGGCCTCCACTACAATGAGCAGTTCTTC. Amino acids: CASSPGLHYNEQFF.